This is a list of T cell receptor beta chains from one sample in a study of T cell repertoires in cytomegalovirus infection. Each CDR3 protein is one row after TCRdb ran MiXCR on the reads. The top ten hold 43% of the sample, which has under 500,000 distinct CDR3 sequences, about 42% seen once. No antigen has been assigned to these receptors. Sample: cultured PBMCs, taken from culture after CMV antigen stimulation. The receptor source for this set is a human donor in good health (CMV status not recorded). Some clones in this sample may be carry-over from other donors' samples. CDR3s include the opening cysteine and the closing phenylalanine or tryptophan. Fields, in order: D gene, clone size, J gene, CDR3 length, V gene, CDR3 protein, CDR3 DNA. D genes are given only for firm matches. Part of the rows lack a size; the others show once, few, many or a class for expanded clones.

d_call: NA; clone_size: few; j_call: TRBJ2-1; cdr3_length: 13; v_call: TRBV6-1; cdr3_aa: CASSEALIDEQFF; cdr3_nt: TGTGCCAGCAGTGAAGCGCTTATCGATGAGCAGTTCTTC
d_call: NA; clone_size: few; j_call: TRBJ1-2; cdr3_length: 15; v_call: TRBV7-2; cdr3_aa: CASSPGLRVVYGYTF; cdr3_nt: TGTGCCAGCAGCCCAGGCCTCAGGGTTGTCTATGGCTACACCTTC
d_call: NA; clone_size: few; j_call: TRBJ1-2; cdr3_length: 16; v_call: TRBV7-6; cdr3_aa: CASSSMRQLANYGYTF; cdr3_nt: TGTGCCAGCAGCTCGATGAGACAGCTAGCTAACTATGGCTACACCTTC
d_call: NA; clone_size: NA; j_call: TRBJ2-7; cdr3_length: 13; v_call: TRBV12-3/TRBV12-4; cdr3_aa: CASSLGFGAEQYF; cdr3_nt: TGTGCCAGCAGTTTAGGATTTGGCGCCGAGCAGTACTTC
d_call: TRBD1; clone_size: NA; j_call: TRBJ2-7; cdr3_length: 14; v_call: TRBV6-8; cdr3_aa: CASRETGVLREQYF; cdr3_nt: TGTGCCAGCAGAGAGACAGGGGTATTGCGCGAGCAGTACTTC
d_call: NA; clone_size: few; j_call: TRBJ2-2; cdr3_length: 12; v_call: TRBV7-2; cdr3_aa: CASSPLIGELFF; cdr3_nt: TGTGCCAGCAGCCCTCTTATCGGGGAGCTGTTTTTT
d_call: TRBD1; clone_size: NA; j_call: TRBJ1-2; cdr3_length: 13; v_call: TRBV3-1; cdr3_aa: CASSQGQISGYTF; cdr3_nt: TGTGCCAGCAGCCAGGGACAGATCTCTGGCTACACCTTC
d_call: NA; clone_size: NA; j_call: TRBJ2-1; cdr3_length: 16; v_call: TRBV4-2; cdr3_aa: CASSPRPSGSYNEQFF; cdr3_nt: TGTGCCAGCAGCCCCCGACCCTCGGGGTCCTACAATGAGCAGTTCTTC
d_call: NA; clone_size: many; j_call: TRBJ2-2; cdr3_length: 17; v_call: TRBV7-2; cdr3_aa: CASSYRLVGLGTGELFF; cdr3_nt: TGTGCCAGCAGCTATCGACTAGTTGGTCTCGGGACCGGGGAGCTGTTTTTT
d_call: NA; clone_size: NA; j_call: TRBJ2-7; cdr3_length: 15; v_call: TRBV15; cdr3_aa: CATSFNGILRDEQYF; cdr3_nt: TGTGCCACCAGCTTTAACGGGATCCTTCGAGACGAGCAGTACTTC
d_call: NA; clone_size: NA; j_call: TRBJ2-4; cdr3_length: 15; v_call: TRBV12-5; cdr3_aa: CASGLGSAQGNIQYF; cdr3_nt: TGTGCTAGTGGTTTGGGTAGCGCCCAAGGGAACATTCAGTACTTC
d_call: NA; clone_size: few; j_call: TRBJ2-3; cdr3_length: 18; v_call: TRBV12-3/TRBV12-4; cdr3_aa: CASTPNRATKTSTDTQYF; cdr3_nt: TGTGCCAGCACCCCAAACAGGGCAACTAAAACTAGCACAGATACGCAGTATTTT
d_call: TRBD2; clone_size: NA; j_call: TRBJ2-5; cdr3_length: 18; v_call: TRBV3-1; cdr3_aa: CASSQEGLAGPHQETQYF; cdr3_nt: TGTGCCAGCAGCCAAGAAGGACTAGCGGGACCTCACCAAGAGACCCAGTACTTC
d_call: NA; clone_size: NA; j_call: TRBJ1-1; cdr3_length: 14; v_call: TRBV7-3; cdr3_aa: CASSLEVAFPKAFF; cdr3_nt: TGTGCCAGCAGCTTAGAGGTCGCATTTCCCAAAGCTTTCTTT
d_call: TRBD2; clone_size: few; j_call: TRBJ2-1; cdr3_length: 13; v_call: TRBV7-9; cdr3_aa: CASSPSGSNEQFF; cdr3_nt: TGTGCCAGCAGTCCCAGCGGGAGCAATGAGCAGTTCTTC
d_call: TRBD2; clone_size: few; j_call: TRBJ2-1; cdr3_length: 16; v_call: TRBV7-2; cdr3_aa: CASSTRWGLGTYEQFF; cdr3_nt: TGTGCCAGCAGCACCCGATGGGGACTAGGTACCTATGAGCAGTTCTTC
d_call: NA; clone_size: NA; j_call: TRBJ2-1; cdr3_length: 15; v_call: TRBV29-1; cdr3_aa: CSVGGRESSYNEQFF; cdr3_nt: TGCAGCGTGGGGGGCAGAGAGAGCTCCTACAATGAGCAGTTCTTC
d_call: NA; clone_size: few; j_call: TRBJ2-5; cdr3_length: 15; v_call: TRBV4-3; cdr3_aa: CASSQEARAAETQYF; cdr3_nt: TGCGCCAGCAGCCAAGAGGCCAGGGCGGCCGAGACCCAGTACTTC
d_call: NA; clone_size: NA; j_call: TRBJ2-7; cdr3_length: 14; v_call: TRBV6-6; cdr3_aa: CASSYVGRIYEQYF; cdr3_nt: TGTGCCAGCAGTTACGTAGGACGGATTTACGAGCAGTACTTC
d_call: NA; clone_size: NA; j_call: TRBJ2-3; cdr3_length: 13; v_call: TRBV12-3/TRBV12-4; cdr3_aa: CASRGRETDTQYF; cdr3_nt: TGTGCCAGCAGGGGCCGGGAAACAGATACGCAGTATTTT
d_call: TRBD1; clone_size: few; j_call: TRBJ1-5; cdr3_length: 15; v_call: TRBV28; cdr3_aa: CASSLPTGAISPQHF; cdr3_nt: TGTGCCAGCAGTTTACCGACAGGGGCAATCAGCCCCCAGCATTTT
d_call: NA; clone_size: once; j_call: TRBJ1-4; cdr3_length: 16; v_call: TRBV25-1; cdr3_aa: CASSESGAAGSVKLFF; cdr3_nt: TGTGCCAGCAGTGAATCGGGCGCGGCAGGGAGCGTCAAACTGTTTTTT
d_call: TRBD1; clone_size: NA; j_call: TRBJ2-7; cdr3_length: 15; v_call: TRBV7-6; cdr3_aa: CASSLRDREGYEQYF; cdr3_nt: TGTGCCAGCAGCTTAAGGGACAGGGAAGGCTACGAGCAGTACTTC
d_call: TRBD1; clone_size: once; j_call: TRBJ2-7; cdr3_length: 14; v_call: TRBV2; cdr3_aa: CASNRQGSFDEQYF; cdr3_nt: TGTGCCAGCAACCGACAGGGGTCCTTTGACGAGCAGTACTTC
d_call: TRBD1; clone_size: few; j_call: TRBJ1-5; cdr3_length: 15; v_call: TRBV7-2; cdr3_aa: CASSLDRQGNQPQHF; cdr3_nt: TGTGCCAGCAGCTTAGACCGACAGGGTAATCAGCCCCAGCATTTT
d_call: TRBD2; clone_size: few; j_call: TRBJ2-2; cdr3_length: 18; v_call: TRBV5-1; cdr3_aa: CASNPAGGGSSLSGELFF; cdr3_nt: TGCGCCAGCAACCCGGCGGGGGGGGGGTCCTCCTTGTCCGGGGAGCTGTTTTTT
d_call: NA; clone_size: many; j_call: TRBJ2-1; cdr3_length: 15; v_call: TRBV6-5; cdr3_aa: CASSPSGGSYNEQFF; cdr3_nt: TGTGCCAGCAGCCCCTCCGGAGGTTCCTACAATGAGCAGTTCTTC
d_call: NA; clone_size: once; j_call: TRBJ2-5; cdr3_length: 14; v_call: TRBV11-3; cdr3_aa: CASSLGIAQETQYF; cdr3_nt: TGTGCCAGCAGCTTAGGCATTGCGCAAGAGACCCAGTACTTC
d_call: TRBD2; clone_size: few; j_call: TRBJ2-7; cdr3_length: 16; v_call: TRBV28; cdr3_aa: CASSLLAVSSSYEQYF; cdr3_nt: TGTGCCAGCAGCCTACTAGCGGTCTCAAGCTCCTACGAGCAGTACTTC
d_call: NA; clone_size: NA; j_call: TRBJ1-2; cdr3_length: 13; v_call: TRBV7-6; cdr3_aa: CASSLESGYGYTF; cdr3_nt: TGTGCCAGCAGTCTAGAGAGCGGCTATGGCTACACCTTC